This T cell receptor beta chain was observed in a study of vaccination effects on CD4 cells after COVID-19. Antigen-specific CD4+ T cells were expanded with viral peptide pools in the ViraFEST assay before sequencing. Researchers isolated CD4+ T cells once approximately eleven days of culture had elapsed. With around 10 ug/ml peptides and around 9.6 IU/ml IL-2, some 2 million PBMC per well were cultured. Comments on this clone: Its antigen remains unidentified.

This table comes from immunoSEQ multiplex PCR, and its TCRdb copy is limited to in-frame clones, with some not included. The data hold under 80,000 clones, with roughly 72% observed a single time. CDR1 KGHDR and CDR2 SFDVKD come from the germline V gene. With 3 bases removed from V and 2 bases from J, the gap between germline ends came to 9 bases. This CDR3 spans 15 amino acids. The chain has TRBV24-1 and TRBJ1-4, with D perhaps matching TRBD1 (6 bases). The sequence was collected from a human donor who received a COVID-19 vaccine. Sequences were derived from CD4+ T cells from PBMCs cultured with HCoV-229E spike peptides, sampled before COVID-19 vaccination. The CDR3 DNA reads TGTGCCACCAGTGATACTAGGGGGACTAATGAAAAACTGTTTTTT. It encodes CATSDTRGTNEKLFF.